This T cell receptor (beta chain) came from a study of identical twins' blood T cells. The study, taken as a whole, reports: Even for out-of-frame TCRbeta, twins reportedly shared V gene usage much more than unrelated donors.

For this clonotype: What it recognizes is unknown.

TCRdb fed the 5' RACE reads into MiXCR, producing one record per CDR3 protein. Found here are 350,000 to 450,000 distinct CDR3 sequences, over 25% of them singletons; the top ten hold 6.1%. The sample was PBMCs. The clonotype was recovered from a woman aged 18-55 years in good health.

The CDR3 sequence is CSPWGRGAYNEQFF. CDR3 nucleotide sequence: TGCAGCCCTTGGGGGCGGGGGGCCTACAATGAGCAGTTCTTC. V is TRBV20-1 and J is TRBJ2-1; 8 bases align to TRBD2. The CDR3 totals 14 residues. The germline gives CDR1 DFQATT, CDR2 SNEGSKA (reference sequence).